These T cell receptor beta chains were read from a single sample in a study of T cell responses to AZD1222 COVID-19 vaccine. TCRdb keeps only in-frame clones here, not all; method: immunoSEQ multiplex PCR. The table shows 150,000 or so clones, with 85% to 95% occurring only once. The specimen comprised peripheral blood, sampled on day 0 of AZD1222 vaccination. The receptors originated from an adult in good health. Each CDR3 is given with its conserved first and last residue. The D gene is left open where the match is weak. A row's size may be missing; if present it is once, few, many or a size class.

TRBV2	-	-	15	TRBJ2-1	CASSEFRGTYNEQFF	TGTGCCAGCAGTGAATTTCGGGGAACCTACAATGAGCAGTTCTTC
TRBV18	TRBD1	once	16	TRBJ1-2	CASSPPFAGGAFGYTF	TGTGCCAGCTCACCACCGTTTGCAGGGGGCGCATTTGGCTACACCTTC
TRBV19	-	once	15	TRBJ2-6	CASSRGLPGANVLTF	TGTGCCAGTAGTAGGGGGCTACCTGGGGCCAACGTCCTGACTTTC
TRBV10-3	TRBD2	-	15	TRBJ2-2	CAIRELAGGTGELFF	TGTGCCATCAGGGAACTAGCGGGGGGCACCGGGGAGCTGTTTTTT
TRBV4-2	TRBD1	-	16	TRBJ2-5	CASSAPGQGLGETQYF	TGTGCCAGCAGCGCGCCGGGACAGGGCTTGGGAGAGACCCAGTACTTC
TRBV7-9	-	-	15	TRBJ1-2	CASSSPGEQHYGYTF	TGTGCCAGCAGCTCCCCCGGGGAGCAACACTATGGCTACACCTTC
TRBV28	-	-	13	TRBJ1-2	CASSSGRNYGYTF	TGTGCCAGCAGTTCGGGCAGAAACTATGGCTACACCTTC
TRBV6-6	-	-	15	TRBJ2-1	CASSYWGPGYNEQFF	TGTGCCAGCAGTTACTGGGGGCCAGGGTACAATGAGCAGTTCTTC
TRBV3-1/TRBV3-2	-	-	16	TRBJ2-1	CASSRLGGGPYNEQFF	TGTGCCAGCAGCCGGCTTGGGGGGGGGCCCTACAATGAGCAGTTCTTC
TRBV29-1	TRBD1	-	16	TRBJ2-4	CSVRTGGGFGKNIQYF	TGCAGCGTGAGGACAGGGGGCGGTTTCGGCAAAAACATTCAGTACTTC
TRBV29-1	-	-	15	TRBJ1-2	CSVEDRFLANYGYTF	TGCAGCGTTGAAGATCGATTCCTAGCTAACTATGGCTACACCTTC